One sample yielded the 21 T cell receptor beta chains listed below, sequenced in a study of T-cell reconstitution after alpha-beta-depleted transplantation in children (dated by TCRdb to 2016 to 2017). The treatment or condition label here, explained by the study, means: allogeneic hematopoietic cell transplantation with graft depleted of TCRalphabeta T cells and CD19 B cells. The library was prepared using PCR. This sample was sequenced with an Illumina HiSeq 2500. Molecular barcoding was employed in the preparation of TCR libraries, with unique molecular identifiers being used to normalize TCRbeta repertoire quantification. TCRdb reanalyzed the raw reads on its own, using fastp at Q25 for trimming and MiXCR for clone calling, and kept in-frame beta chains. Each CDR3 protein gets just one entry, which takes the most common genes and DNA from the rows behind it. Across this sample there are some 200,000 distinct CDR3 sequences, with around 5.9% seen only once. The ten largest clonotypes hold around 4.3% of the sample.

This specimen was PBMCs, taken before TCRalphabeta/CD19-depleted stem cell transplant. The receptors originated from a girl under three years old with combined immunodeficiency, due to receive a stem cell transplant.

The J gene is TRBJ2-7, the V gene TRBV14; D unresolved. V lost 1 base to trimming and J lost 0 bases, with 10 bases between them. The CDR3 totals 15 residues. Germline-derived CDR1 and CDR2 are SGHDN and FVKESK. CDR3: CASSQALGFSYEQYF. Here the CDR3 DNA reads TGTGCCAGCAGCCAAGCGTTAGGGTTCTCCTACGAGCAGTACTTC.

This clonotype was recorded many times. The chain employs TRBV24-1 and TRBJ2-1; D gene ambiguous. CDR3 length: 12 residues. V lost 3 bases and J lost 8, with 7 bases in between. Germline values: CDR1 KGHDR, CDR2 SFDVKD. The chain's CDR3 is CATSDMPHEQFF. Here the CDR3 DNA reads TGTGCCACCAGTGATATGCCCCATGAGCAGTTCTTC.

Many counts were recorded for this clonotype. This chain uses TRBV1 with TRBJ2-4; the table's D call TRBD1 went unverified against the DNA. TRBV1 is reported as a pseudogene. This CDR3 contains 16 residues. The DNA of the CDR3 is TGCACCAGCAGCCAAGATTTGGCGAAGCGGACAGACATTCAGTACTTC. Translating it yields CTSSQDLAKRTDIQYF.

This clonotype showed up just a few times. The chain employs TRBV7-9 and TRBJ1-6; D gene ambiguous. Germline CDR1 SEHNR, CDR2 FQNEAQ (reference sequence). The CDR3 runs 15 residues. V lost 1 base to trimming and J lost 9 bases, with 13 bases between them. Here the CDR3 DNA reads TGTGCCAGCAGCTTAGTTTCCGGCATTGGTTCACCCCTCCACTTT. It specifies CASSLVSGIGSPLHF. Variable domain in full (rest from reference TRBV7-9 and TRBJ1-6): DTGVSQNPRHKITKRGQNVTFRCDPISEHNRLYWYRQTLGQGPEFLTYFQNEAQLEKSRLLSDRFSAERPKGSFSTLEIQRTEQGDSAMYLCASSLVSGIGSPLHFGNGTRLTVT.

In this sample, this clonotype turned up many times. CDR3 region: CASSQTETLATTTDTQYF. CDR3 in DNA: TGTGCCAGCAGCCAAACCGAAACTCTAGCGACTACCACAGATACGCAGTATTTT. The chain has TRBV4-2 and TRBJ2-3, with a tentative D call TRBD2 (6 bases). This CDR3 has 18 residues. V dropped 2 bases and J dropped 2 bases, with 20 bases sitting between them. Per the germline V gene, CDR1 is LGHNA and CDR2 is YNFKEQ.

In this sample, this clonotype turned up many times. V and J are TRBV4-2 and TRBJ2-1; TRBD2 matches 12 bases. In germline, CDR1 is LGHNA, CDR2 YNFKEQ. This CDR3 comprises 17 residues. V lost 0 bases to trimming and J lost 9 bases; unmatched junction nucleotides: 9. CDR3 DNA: TGTGCCAGCAGCCAAGATCGGTCTAGCGGGAGGGCCCCTGAGCAGTTCTTC. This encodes CASSQDRSSGRAPEQFF.

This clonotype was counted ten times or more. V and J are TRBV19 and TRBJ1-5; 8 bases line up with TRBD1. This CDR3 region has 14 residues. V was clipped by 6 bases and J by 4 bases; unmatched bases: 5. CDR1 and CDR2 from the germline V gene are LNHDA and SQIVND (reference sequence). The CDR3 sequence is CASRTTGGNQPQHF. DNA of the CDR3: TGTGCCAGTAGGACTACAGGGGGGAATCAGCCCCAGCATTTT. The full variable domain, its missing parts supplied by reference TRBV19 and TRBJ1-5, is DGGITQSPKYLFRKEGQNVTLSCEQNLNHDAMYWYRQDPGQGLRLIYYSQIVNDFQKGDIAEGYSVSREKKESFPLTVTSAQKNPTAFYLCASRTTGGNQPQHFGDGTRLSIL.

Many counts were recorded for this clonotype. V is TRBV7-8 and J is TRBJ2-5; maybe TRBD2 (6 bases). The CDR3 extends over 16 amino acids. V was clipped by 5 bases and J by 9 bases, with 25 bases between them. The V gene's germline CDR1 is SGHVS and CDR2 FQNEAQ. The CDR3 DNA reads TGTGCCAGCAGCGGAGAACCCCCCCACCGGGGGAGCTCCCAGTACTTC. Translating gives CASSGEPPHRGSSQYF.

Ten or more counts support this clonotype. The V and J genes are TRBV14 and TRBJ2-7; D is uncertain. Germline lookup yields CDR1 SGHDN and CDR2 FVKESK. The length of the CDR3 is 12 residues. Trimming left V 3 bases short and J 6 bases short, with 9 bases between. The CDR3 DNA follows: TGTGCCAGCAGCCAGGGGTATAGCGAGCAGTACTTC. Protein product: CASSQGYSEQYF. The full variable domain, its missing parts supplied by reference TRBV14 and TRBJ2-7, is EAGVTQFPSHSVIEKGQTVTLRCDPISGHDNLYWYRRVMGKEIKFLLHFVKESKQDESGMPNNRFLAERTGGTYSTLKVQPAELEDSGVYFCASSQGYSEQYFGPGTRLTVT.

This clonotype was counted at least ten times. DNA of the CDR3: TGTGCCAGCAGCCCCGACTATATGGAGGGTGAGCAGTACTTC. Its translation is CASSPDYMEGEQYF. The J gene is TRBJ2-7, the V gene TRBV7-6; the D gene is possibly TRBD2 (6 bases). Trimming removed 5 bases at V and 7 bases at J, with 18 bases between. Per germline, CDR1 SGHVS and CDR2 FNYEAQ. The CDR3 consists of 14 residues.

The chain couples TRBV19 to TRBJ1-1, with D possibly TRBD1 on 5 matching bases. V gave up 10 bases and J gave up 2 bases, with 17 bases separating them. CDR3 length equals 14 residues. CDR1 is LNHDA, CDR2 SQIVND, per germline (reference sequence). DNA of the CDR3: TGTGCCACCCAAAGGGGAGGGGTAAACACTGAAGCTTTCTTT. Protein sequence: CATQRGGVNTEAFF.

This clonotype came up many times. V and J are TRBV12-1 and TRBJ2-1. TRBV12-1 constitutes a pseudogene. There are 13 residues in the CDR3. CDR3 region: CASSFCGVNEQFF. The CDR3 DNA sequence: TGTGCCAGCAGCTTTTGCGGGGTCAATGAGCAGTTCTTC.

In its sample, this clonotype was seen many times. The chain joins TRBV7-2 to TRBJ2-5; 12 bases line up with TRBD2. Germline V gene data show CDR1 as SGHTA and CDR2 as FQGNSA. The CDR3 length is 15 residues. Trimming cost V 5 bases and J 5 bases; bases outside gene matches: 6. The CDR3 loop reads CASSPSGGAGETQYF. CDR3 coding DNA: TGTGCCAGCAGCCCTAGCGGGGGGGCCGGGGAGACCCAGTACTTC.

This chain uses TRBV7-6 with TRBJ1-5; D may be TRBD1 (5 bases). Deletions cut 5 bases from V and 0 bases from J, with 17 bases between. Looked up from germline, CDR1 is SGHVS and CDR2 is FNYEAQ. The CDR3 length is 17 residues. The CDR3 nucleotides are TGTGCCAGCAGCCTCTTACCTAGACAGACTAGCAATCAGCCCCAGCATTTT. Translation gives CASSLLPRQTSNQPQHF.

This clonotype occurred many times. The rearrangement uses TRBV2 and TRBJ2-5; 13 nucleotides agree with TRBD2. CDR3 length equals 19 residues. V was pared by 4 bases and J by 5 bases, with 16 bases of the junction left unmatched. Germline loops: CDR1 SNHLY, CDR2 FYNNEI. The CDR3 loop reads CASSATLLAGGFFGETQYF. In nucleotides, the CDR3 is TGTGCCAGCAGTGCAACATTACTAGCGGGAGGGTTCTTTGGTGAGACCCAGTACTTC.

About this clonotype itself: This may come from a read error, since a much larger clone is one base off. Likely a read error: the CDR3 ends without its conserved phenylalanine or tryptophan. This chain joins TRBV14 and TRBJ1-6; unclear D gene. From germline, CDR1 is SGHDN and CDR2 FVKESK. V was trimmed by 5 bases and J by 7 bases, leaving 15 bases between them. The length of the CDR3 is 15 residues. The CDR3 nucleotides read TGTGCCAGCAGCAAAACGGGCAGCCAAAATTCACCCCTCCACTGT. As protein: CASSKTGSQNSPLHC.

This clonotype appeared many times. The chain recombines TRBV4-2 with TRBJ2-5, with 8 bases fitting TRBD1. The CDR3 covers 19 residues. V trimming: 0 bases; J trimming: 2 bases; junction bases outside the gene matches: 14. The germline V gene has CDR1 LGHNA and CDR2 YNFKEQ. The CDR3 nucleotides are TGTGCCAGCAGCCAAGAGGGACTGGGGACAGGACTCCTTCAAGAGACCCAGTACTTC. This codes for CASSQEGLGTGLLQETQYF.

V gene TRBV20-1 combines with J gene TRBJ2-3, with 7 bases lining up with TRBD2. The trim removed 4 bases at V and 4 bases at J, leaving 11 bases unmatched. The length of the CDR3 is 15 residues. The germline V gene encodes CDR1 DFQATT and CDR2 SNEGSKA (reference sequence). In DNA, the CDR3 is TGCAGTGCTACCTCCCGGGGAGGGAGTGCAGATACGCAGTATTTT. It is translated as CSATSRGGSADTQYF.

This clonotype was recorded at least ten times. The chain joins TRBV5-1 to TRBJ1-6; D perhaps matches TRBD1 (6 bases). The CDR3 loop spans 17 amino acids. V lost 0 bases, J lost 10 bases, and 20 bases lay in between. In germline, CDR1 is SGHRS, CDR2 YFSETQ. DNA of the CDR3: TGCGCCAGCAGCTTGGAGGGGGAATGGGACGTTTGGTCACCCCTCCACTTT. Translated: CASSLEGEWDVWSPLHF.

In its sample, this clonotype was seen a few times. DNA for the CDR3: TGTGCCAGCAGTGACCCCGACTACAATGAGCAGTTCTTC. Its protein product is CASSDPDYNEQFF. The chain joins TRBV2 to TRBJ2-1, with D unresolved. This CDR3 spans 13 amino acids. Germline CDR1 SNHLY, CDR2 FYNNEI. Between the trimmed V and J ends, which lost 3 bases and 3 bases, there was a span of 6 bases.

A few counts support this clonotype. CDR3 residues: CASSPTSNQETQYF. In nucleotides, the CDR3 is TGTGCCAGCAGCCCTACTAGTAACCAAGAGACCCAGTACTTC. The J gene is TRBJ2-5, the V gene TRBV12-3 or TRBV12-4; tentative D call: TRBD2 (5 bases). This CDR3 region has 14 residues. V dropped 6 bases and J dropped 0 bases, with 11 bases sitting between them.